These T cell receptor beta chains were read from a single sample in a study of T cell responses to AZD1222 COVID-19 vaccine. Method: immunoSEQ multiplex PCR; TCRdb's copy keeps in-frame clones and lacks some. Of some 180,000 clones in the sample, around 92% were seen once. Source: peripheral blood, taken on day 0 of AZD1222 vaccination. The receptor set was obtained from an adult in good health. The CDR3 runs from the conserved cysteine through the conserved F or W. D genes are given only for firm matches.

V	D	J	CDR3	DNA
TRBV3-1/TRBV3-2	TRBD1	TRBJ1-2	CASSDHGQGDYGYTF	TGTGCCAGCAGCGATCATGGACAGGGGGACTATGGCTACACCTTC
TRBV7-2	TRBD2	TRBJ2-7	CASRIGTSGGAYEQYF	TGTGCCAGCAGGATCGGGACTAGCGGGGGGGCCTACGAGCAGTACTTC
TRBV7-2	-	TRBJ2-7	CASSLSINEQYF	TGTGCCAGCAGCTTAAGTATCAACGAGCAGTACTTC
TRBV7-9	TRBD2	TRBJ2-1	CASSLETSSNEQFF	TGTGCCAGCAGCTTAGAGACTAGCTCGAATGAGCAGTTCTTC
TRBV19	-	TRBJ2-6	CASSTQARGANVLTF	TGTGCCAGTAGTACCCAAGCCCGCGGGGCCAACGTCCTGACTTTC
TRBV28	-	TRBJ1-5	CASIPSEGWGVYQPQHF	TGTGCCAGCATTCCTTCCGAAGGCTGGGGGGTTTATCAGCCCCAGCATTTT
TRBV5-1	TRBD1	TRBJ1-2	CASRPQGEYYGYTF	TGCGCCAGCAGACCGCAGGGGGAGTACTATGGCTACACCTTC
TRBV29-1	-	TRBJ2-3	CSVPGRWRTDTQYF	TGCAGCGTACCGGGACGGTGGAGGACAGATACGCAGTATTTT
TRBV24-1	TRBD2	TRBJ2-3	CATSDLQAGGRTDTQYF	TGTGCCACCAGTGATTTGCAGGCGGGGGGCCGGACAGATACGCAGTATTTT
TRBV5-1	TRBD1	TRBJ1-4	CASSGGQLAANEKLFF	TGCGCCAGCAGCGGGGGACAGCTGGCGGCTAATGAAAAACTGTTTTTT
TRBV5-1	-	TRBJ1-1	CASSFAGGMNTEAFF	TGCGCCAGCAGCTTTGCCGGGGGGATGAACACTGAAGCTTTCTTT
TRBV11-3	-	TRBJ1-6	CASSLGSGDYNSPLHF	TGTGCCAGCAGCTTAGGCTCCGGGGATTATAATTCACCCCTCCACTTT
TRBV19	TRBD1	TRBJ1-2	CASSPNSGTGIGYTF	TGTGCCAGTAGTCCCAACTCCGGGACAGGGATTGGCTACACCTTC
TRBV9	TRBD1	TRBJ2-3	CASSVAGTDFSDTQYF	TGTGCCAGCAGCGTAGCGGGGACAGACTTTTCCGATACGCAGTATTTT
TRBV7-2	-	TRBJ2-1	CASSPRVGEQFF	TGTGCCAGCAGCCCCCGGGTAGGCGAGCAGTTCTTC
TRBV18	-	TRBJ2-4	CASSPENDGKNIQYF	TGTGCCAGCTCACCAGAAAACGACGGCAAAAACATTCAGTACTTC
TRBV7-9	-	TRBJ1-2	CASSPDARDYGYTF	TGTGCCAGCAGCCCAGACGCGCGGGACTATGGCTACACCTTC
TRBV6-6	-	TRBJ1-5	CASRAQGFGSNQPQHF	TGTGCCAGCAGAGCACAGGGTTTCGGAAGCAATCAGCCCCAGCATTTT
TRBV5-6	TRBD1	TRBJ2-7	CASSFLGTGHYEQYF	TGTGCCAGCAGCTTCCTGGGGACAGGGCACTACGAGCAGTACTTC
TRBV19	TRBD2	TRBJ2-4	CATRPGGNIQYF	TGTGCCACCCGGCCCGGGGGGAACATTCAGTACTTC
TRBV5-1	-	TRBJ1-4	CASSLRGSTNEKLFF	TGCGCCAGCAGCTTAAGGGGGAGTACTAATGAAAAACTGTTTTTT
TRBV7-9	-	TRBJ1-1	CASSLGMGNTEAFF	TGTGCCAGCAGCTTAGGAATGGGGAACACTGAAGCTTTCTTT
TRBV6-5	TRBD1	TRBJ1-3	CASSRTGASGNTIYF	TGTGCCAGCAGTCGGACAGGGGCCTCTGGAAACACCATATATTTT
TRBV18	-	TRBJ1-4	CASSPGQNEKLFF	TGTGCCAGCTCACCGGGCCAAAACGAAAAACTGTTTTTT
TRBV2	TRBD1	TRBJ1-2	CASSAGQGRGYGYTF	TGTGCCAGCAGCGCGGGACAGGGGAGGGGCTATGGCTACACCTTC